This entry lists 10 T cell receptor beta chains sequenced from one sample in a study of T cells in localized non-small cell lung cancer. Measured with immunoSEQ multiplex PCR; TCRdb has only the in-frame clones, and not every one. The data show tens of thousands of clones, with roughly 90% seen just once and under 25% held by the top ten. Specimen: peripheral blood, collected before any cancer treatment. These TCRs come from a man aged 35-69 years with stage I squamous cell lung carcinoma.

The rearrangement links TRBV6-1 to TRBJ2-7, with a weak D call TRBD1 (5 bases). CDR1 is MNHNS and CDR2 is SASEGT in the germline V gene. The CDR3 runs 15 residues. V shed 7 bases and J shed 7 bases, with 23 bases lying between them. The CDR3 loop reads CASTPVRAGMREQYF. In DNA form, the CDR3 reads TGTGCCAGCACCCCCGTTCGGGCAGGGATGAGGGAGCAGTACTTC.

The CDR3 spells CASSSRTILGGNTIYF. The CDR3 coding sequence is TGTGCCAGCAGCAGCAGGACAATCCTGGGGGGAAACACCATATATTTT. The V gene is TRBV7-2, the J gene TRBJ1-3; maybe TRBD1 (5 bases). Germline loops: CDR1 SGHTA, CDR2 FQGNSA. This CDR3 is 16 amino acids long. Trimming removed 5 bases at V and 4 bases at J, with 18 bases between.

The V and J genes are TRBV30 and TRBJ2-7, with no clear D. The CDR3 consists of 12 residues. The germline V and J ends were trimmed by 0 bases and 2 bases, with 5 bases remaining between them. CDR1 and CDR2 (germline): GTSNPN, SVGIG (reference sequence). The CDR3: CAWSVAAYEQYF. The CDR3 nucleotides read TGTGCCTGGAGTGTAGCCGCCTACGAGCAGTACTTC.

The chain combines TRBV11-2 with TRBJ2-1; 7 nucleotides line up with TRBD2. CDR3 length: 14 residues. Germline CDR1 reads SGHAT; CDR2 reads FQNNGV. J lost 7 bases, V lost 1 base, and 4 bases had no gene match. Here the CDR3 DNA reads TGTGCCAGCAGCTTAGCGGGTAGCGGGAATGAGCAGTTCTTC. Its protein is CASSLAGSGNEQFF.

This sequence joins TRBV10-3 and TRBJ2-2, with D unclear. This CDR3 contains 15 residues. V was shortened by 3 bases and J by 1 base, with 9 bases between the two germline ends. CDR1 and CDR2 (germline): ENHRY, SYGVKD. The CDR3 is CAISERQENTGELFF. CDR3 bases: TGTGCCATCAGTGAACGGCAGGAGAACACCGGGGAGCTGTTTTTT.

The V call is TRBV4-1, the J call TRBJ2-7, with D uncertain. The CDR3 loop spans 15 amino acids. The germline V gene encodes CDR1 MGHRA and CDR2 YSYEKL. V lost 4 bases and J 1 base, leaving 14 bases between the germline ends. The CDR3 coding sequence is TGCGCCAGCAGCCCAGGTATCGGCGAATCCTACGAGCAGTACTTC. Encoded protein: CASSPGIGESYEQYF.

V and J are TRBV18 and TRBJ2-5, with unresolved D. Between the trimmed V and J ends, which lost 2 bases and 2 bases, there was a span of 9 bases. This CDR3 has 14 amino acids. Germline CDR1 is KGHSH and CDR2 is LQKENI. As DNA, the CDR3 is TGTGCCAGCTCACCAAACTTTCCACAAGAGACCCAGTACTTC. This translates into CASSPNFPQETQYF.

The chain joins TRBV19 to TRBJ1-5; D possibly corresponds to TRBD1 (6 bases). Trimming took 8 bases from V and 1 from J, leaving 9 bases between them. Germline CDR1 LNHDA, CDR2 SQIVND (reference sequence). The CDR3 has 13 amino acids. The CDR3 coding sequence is TGTGCCAGTGCTGACAGGAGCAATCAGCCCCAGCATTTT. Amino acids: CASADRSNQPQHF.

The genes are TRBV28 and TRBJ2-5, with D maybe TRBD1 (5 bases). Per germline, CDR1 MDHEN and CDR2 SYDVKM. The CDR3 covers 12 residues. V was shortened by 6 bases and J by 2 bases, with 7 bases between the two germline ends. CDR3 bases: TGTGCCAGCAGATCAGGGCAAGAGACCCAGTACTTC. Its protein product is CASRSGQETQYF.

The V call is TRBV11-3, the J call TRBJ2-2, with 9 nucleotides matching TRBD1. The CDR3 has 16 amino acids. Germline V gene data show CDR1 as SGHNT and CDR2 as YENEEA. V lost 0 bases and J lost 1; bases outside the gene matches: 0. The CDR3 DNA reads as TGTGCCAGCAGCTTAGAGACAGGGGGGAACACCGGGGAGCTGTTTTTT. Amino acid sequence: CASSLETGGNTGELFF.